Presented here are 24 T cell receptor beta chains from one specimen sequenced in a study of T cell changes during pregnancy in multiple sclerosis. Clones were read by immunoSEQ multiplex PCR, and TCRdb kept only the in-frame ones, dropping some. The data hold 47,000 or so clones, with nearly 95% observed a single time. The sample was CD4+ T cells from peripheral blood mononuclear cells, taken in the first trimester of pregnancy. The receptors were sampled from a female donor with multiple sclerosis, enrolled in a pregnancy study.

Of note for this clone: Other DNA sequences in the sample encode the same CDR3. V gene TRBV5-1 combines with J gene TRBJ2-5; tentative D call: TRBD2 (6 bases). The CDR3 is made up of 13 amino acids. V was shortened by 5 bases and J by 3 bases, with 11 bases between the two germline ends. Germline CDR1 SGHRS, CDR2 YFSETQ. CDR3 DNA sequence: TGCGCCAGCAGTCTTGGAGGGGAAGAGACCCAGTACTTC. Translating it yields CASSLGGEETQYF.

The V and J genes are TRBV2 and TRBJ1-1, with 7 bases aligning to TRBD1. The ends lost 9 bases at V and 1 base at J; junction bases unmatched: 8. The CDR3 is made up of 14 amino acids. The germline V gene encodes CDR1 SNHLY and CDR2 FYNNEI. The chain's CDR3 is CASKLGQQNTEAFF. In DNA, the CDR3 is TGTGCCAGTAAACTGGGACAGCAGAACACTGAAGCTTTCTTT.

The V call is TRBV5-4, the J call TRBJ2-2, with 8 bases fitting TRBD1. The CDR3 has 15 amino acids. Looked up from germline, CDR1 is SGHNT and CDR2 is YYREEE (reference sequence). Losses at the gene ends were 4 bases for V and 1 base for J; bases not matched to a gene: 3. CDR3 loop: CASSPGQGNTGELFF. CDR3 bases: TGTGCCAGCAGCCCCGGACAGGGGAACACCGGGGAGCTGTTTTTT.

For this clone: Other DNA sequences in the same sample also yield this CDR3. The V call is TRBV6-5, the J call TRBJ1-1, with D uncertain. V dropped 0 bases and J dropped 1 base, with 3 bases sitting between them. Germline values: CDR1 MNHEY, CDR2 SVGAGI. CDR3 size: 13 residues. CDR3 loop: CASSYSRNTEAFF. CDR3 DNA: TGTGCCAGCAGTTACTCTAGGAACACTGAAGCTTTCTTT.

V gene TRBV29-1 combines with J gene TRBJ1-1, with TRBD1 identical over 8 bases. The trim removed 7 bases at V and 1 base at J, leaving 2 bases unmatched. The length of the CDR3 is 12 residues. Germline lookup yields CDR1 SQVTM and CDR2 ANQGSEA. The CDR3 region is CSGGTGNTEAFF. CDR3 DNA: TGCAGCGGAGGGACAGGGAACACTGAAGCTTTCTTT.

The CDR3 DNA is TGTGCCAGCAGCTCACTTCCGGACAGCAACTATGGCTACACCTTC. It yields the protein CASSSLPDSNYGYTF. This sequence joins TRBV5-5 and TRBJ1-2; a weak D match, TRBD1 (6 bases). The CDR3 is made up of 15 amino acids. The germline CDR1 and CDR2 sequences are SGHKS and YYEKEE (reference sequence). V dropped 3 bases and J dropped 2 bases, with 14 bases sitting between them.

The V and J genes are TRBV27 and TRBJ1-5; possibly TRBD1 for D (6 bases). The CDR3 covers 19 residues. Germline CDR1 reads MNHEY; CDR2 reads SMNVEV (reference sequence). V lost 3 bases, J lost 0 bases, and 21 bases lay in between. The CDR3, as DNA: TGTGCCAGCAGTTTGATTGGTGGGGGGGGCCGGCGTAGCAATCAGCCCCAGCATTTT. This gives the protein CASSLIGGGGRRSNQPQHF.

This clone has just a few counts. At the DNA level, this CDR3 is encoded by other sequences in the same sample as well. V is TRBV5-6 and J is TRBJ1-5, with a tentative D call TRBD1 (6 bases). The CDR3 loop spans 15 amino acids. Germline assignment: CDR1 SGHDT and CDR2 YYEEEE. Trimming left V 0 bases short and J 0 bases short, with 7 bases between. CDR3 residues: CASSLGQASNQPQHF. CDR3 DNA: TGTGCCAGCAGCTTGGGACAGGCTAGCAATCAGCCCCAGCATTTT.

On this clone: Distinct nucleotide sequences in the sample also encode this CDR3. The rearrangement links TRBV5-1 to TRBJ2-1; 13 bases agree with TRBD2. The CDR3 spans 16 residues. Losses at the gene ends were 0 bases for V and 5 bases for J; bases not matched to a gene: 2. Per the germline V gene, CDR1 is SGHRS and CDR2 is YFSETQ. The CDR3 sequence: CASSLGGTSGNNEQFF. In nucleotides, the CDR3 is TGCGCCAGCAGCTTGGGAGGGACTAGCGGGAACAATGAGCAGTTCTTC.

This chain links TRBV21-1 with TRBJ1-5. TRBV21-1 is a documented pseudogene. This CDR3 comprises 16 residues. The CDR3 sequence is CASSKEVRGSNQPQHF. In DNA, the CDR3 is TGTGCCAGCAGCAAAGAGGTCCGGGGAAGCAATCAGCCCCAGCATTTT.

The chain employs TRBV2 and TRBJ2-1, with TRBD2 identical over 7 bases. V lost 3 bases and J lost 4; bases outside the gene matches: 6. CDR1 is SNHLY, CDR2 FYNNEI, per germline. The CDR3 loop spans 15 amino acids. The CDR3 region is CASSEGRAGYNEQFF. CDR3 sequence (DNA): TGTGCCAGCAGTGAGGGCCGAGCGGGGTACAATGAGCAGTTCTTC.

The gene calls are TRBV10-3 and TRBJ2-1, with D perhaps matching TRBD2 (5 bases). Germline V lookup: CDR1 ENHRY, CDR2 SYGVKD. The V end was cut by 6 bases, the J end by 2 bases, with 8 bases between. The CDR3 has 13 residues. The CDR3 region is CAIRDGAYNEQFF. DNA for the CDR3: TGTGCCATCAGGGACGGGGCCTACAATGAGCAGTTCTTC.

As to this clone: A junction end diverges from the germline sequence, so it may reflect a read error. The rearrangement links TRBV9 to TRBJ1-2; D gene ambiguous. The CDR3 runs 11 residues. CDR1 and CDR2 (germline): SGDLS, YYNGEE. The CDR3 protein is CASSRTPAPRW. CDR3 DNA: TGTGCCAGCAGCCGGACTCCTGCCCCCCGGTGG.

This clone was seen just once. This rearrangement joins TRBV11-2 to TRBJ1-4, with 9 bases matching TRBD1. CDR3 length equals 18 residues. Germline lookup yields CDR1 SGHAT and CDR2 FQNNGV. J gave up 8 bases and V 5 bases, and 18 bases lay outside the gene matches. The CDR3 loop is CASSAYGTGRERGEKLFF. The DNA of the CDR3 is TGTGCCAGCAGCGCCTACGGGACAGGGAGAGAAAGGGGGGAAAAACTGTTTTTT.

The chain couples TRBV9 to TRBJ1-4; tentatively, D is TRBD1 (6 bases). V was pared by 2 bases and J by 5 bases, with 13 bases between. The CDR3 is 15 residues long. Germline CDR1 reads SGDLS; CDR2 reads YYNGEE. CDR3 loop: CASSVGGARNEKLFF. DNA of the CDR3: TGTGCCAGCAGCGTGGGGGGGGCTCGAAATGAAAAACTGTTTTTT.

This clone was picked up one time. The genes are TRBV25-1 and TRBJ1-6; TRBD1 matches 7 bases. V shed 0 bases, J shed 7 bases, and the junction held 6 bases outside the gene matches. The germline gives CDR1 MGHDK, CDR2 SYGVNS. The CDR3 totals 16 residues. CDR3 region: CASSEYEGGGNSPLHF. In nucleotides, the CDR3 is TGTGCCAGCAGTGAATACGAAGGGGGCGGGAATTCACCCCTCCACTTT.

This clone has a single count. The chain links TRBV5-8 to TRBJ1-5; D ambiguous. The V gene's germline CDR1 is SGHTS and CDR2 YDEGEE. The V end was cut by 6 bases, the J end by 0 bases, with 13 bases between. The CDR3 is 15 amino acids. This CDR3 reads CASIDYTNSNQPQHF. The CDR3 DNA follows: TGTGCCAGCATCGATTACACCAATAGCAATCAGCCCCAGCATTTT.

This chain links TRBV4-1 with TRBJ2-2; D remains unclear. V was cut by 0 bases and J by 3 bases, with 11 bases left in between. The CDR3 consists of 16 residues. Germline-derived CDR1 and CDR2 are MGHRA and YSYEKL. The CDR3 DNA reads as TGCGCCAGCAGCCAAGACCCGGGTTGGGACACCGGGGAGCTGTTTTTT. Protein product: CASSQDPGWDTGELFF.

This chain connects TRBV25-1 to TRBJ1-6, with 12 nucleotides matching TRBD1. After removal of 4 bases from V and 9 bases from J, the junction contained 7 bases not matched to a gene. The V gene's germline CDR1 is MGHDK and CDR2 SYGVNS. This CDR3 region has 16 residues. CDR3 sequence (DNA): TGTGCCAGCAGTGGGGGGGACAGGGGGCAGGGTTCACCCCTCCACTTT. As protein: CASSGGDRGQGSPLHF.

The rearrangement links TRBV6-6 to TRBJ1-2; D unclear. The germline gives CDR1 MNHNY, CDR2 SVGAGI (reference sequence). With 7 bases removed from V and 0 bases from J, the gap between germline ends came to 12 bases. This CDR3 has 14 residues. Here the CDR3 reads CASTNPGANYGYTF. CDR3 bases: TGTGCCAGCACCAACCCCGGGGCTAACTATGGCTACACCTTC.

The V gene is TRBV4-1, the J gene TRBJ1-1; D perhaps matches TRBD1 (6 bases). The CDR3 runs 13 residues. Trimming left V 4 bases short and J 2 bases short, with 8 bases between. Germline assignment: CDR1 MGHRA and CDR2 YSYEKL. Here the CDR3 reads CASSRTENTEAFF. In DNA, the CDR3 is TGCGCCAGCAGCCGGACAGAAAACACTGAAGCTTTCTTT.

The chain couples TRBV6-1 to TRBJ2-7, with 9 bases matching TRBD1. Germline V lookup: CDR1 MNHNS, CDR2 SASEGT. The V gene end was trimmed by 6 bases and the J gene end by 3 bases; junction bases not matched to a gene: 6. This CDR3 region has 14 residues. The CDR3 protein is CASSLGQGGYEQYF. The CDR3 nucleotides read TGTGCCAGCAGCTTGGGACAGGGAGGCTACGAGCAGTACTTC.

The chain uses TRBV11-3 and TRBJ2-7, with 7 bases aligning to TRBD2. Germline-derived CDR1 and CDR2 are SGHNT and YENEEA. V trimming: 4 bases; J trimming: 4 bases; junction bases outside the gene matches: 4. The CDR3 runs 13 residues. CDR3 DNA sequence: TGTGCCAGCAGCTCGGGAGGCAAGTACGAGCAGTACTTC. Translation: CASSSGGKYEQYF.

This sequence joins TRBV5-1 and TRBJ1-1; maybe TRBD1 (5 bases). The CDR3 spans 15 residues. Germline loops: CDR1 SGHRS, CDR2 YFSETQ. V lost 4 bases and J 7 bases, leaving 20 bases between the germline ends. Written as DNA, the CDR3 is TGCGCCAGCAGCACTGGGGACTTTCTAGGTATTGAAGCTTTCTTT. It codes for CASSTGDFLGIEAFF. The complete variable domain, with remaining parts taken from reference TRBV5-1 and TRBJ1-1, reads KAGVTQTPRYLIKTRGQQVTLSCSPISGHRSVSWYQQTPGQGLQFLFEYFSETQRNKGNFPGRFSGRQFSNSRSEMNVSTLELGDSALYLCASSTGDFLGIEAFFGQGTRLTVV.